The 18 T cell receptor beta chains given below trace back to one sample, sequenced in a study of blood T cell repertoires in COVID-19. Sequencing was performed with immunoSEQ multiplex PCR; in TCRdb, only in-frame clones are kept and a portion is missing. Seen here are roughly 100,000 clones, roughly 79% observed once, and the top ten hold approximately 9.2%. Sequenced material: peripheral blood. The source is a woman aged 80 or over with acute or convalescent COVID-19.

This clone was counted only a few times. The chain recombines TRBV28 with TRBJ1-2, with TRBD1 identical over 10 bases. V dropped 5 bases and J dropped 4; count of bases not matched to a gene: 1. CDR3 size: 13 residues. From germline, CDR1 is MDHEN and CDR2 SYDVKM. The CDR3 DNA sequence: TGTGCCAGCAGTCGGACAGGGGGCTATGGCTACACCTTC. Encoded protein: CASSRTGGYGYTF.

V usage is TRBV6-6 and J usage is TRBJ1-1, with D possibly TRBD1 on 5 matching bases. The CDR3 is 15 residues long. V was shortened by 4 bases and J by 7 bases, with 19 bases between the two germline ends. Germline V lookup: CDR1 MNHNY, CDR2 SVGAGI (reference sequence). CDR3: CASSWGDVLLNEAFF. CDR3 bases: TGTGCCAGCAGTTGGGGGGACGTCCTACTAAATGAAGCTTTCTTT.

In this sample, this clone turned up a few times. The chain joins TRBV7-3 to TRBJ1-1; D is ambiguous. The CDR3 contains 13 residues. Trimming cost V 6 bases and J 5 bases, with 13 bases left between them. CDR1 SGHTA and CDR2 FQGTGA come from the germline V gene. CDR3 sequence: CASSSQEATEAFF. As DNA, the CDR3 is TGTGCCAGCAGTTCCCAAGAAGCGACTGAAGCTTTCTTT.

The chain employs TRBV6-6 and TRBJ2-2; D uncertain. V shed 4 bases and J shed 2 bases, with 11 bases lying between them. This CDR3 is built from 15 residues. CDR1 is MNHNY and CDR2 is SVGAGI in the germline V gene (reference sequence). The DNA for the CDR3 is TGTGCCAGCAGTTCGGGTAGCTATAACACCGGGGAGCTGTTTTTT. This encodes CASSSGSYNTGELFF.

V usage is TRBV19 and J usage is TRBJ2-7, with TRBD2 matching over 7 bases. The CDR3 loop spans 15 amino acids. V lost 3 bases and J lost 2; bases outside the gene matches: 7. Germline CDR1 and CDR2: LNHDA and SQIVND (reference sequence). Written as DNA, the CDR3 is TGTGCCAGTAGTATGGGGGGGTCGCGTACCTACGAGCAGTACTTC. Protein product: CASSMGGSRTYEQYF.

CDR3 residues: CASSIKGLAGGFEQFF. The CDR3 DNA sequence: TGTGCCAGTAGTATAAAGGGACTAGCGGGAGGCTTTGAGCAGTTCTTC. This chain uses TRBV19 with TRBJ2-1; 15 nucleotides align to TRBD2. The ends lost 2 bases at V and 9 bases at J; junction bases unmatched: 5. Per the germline V gene, CDR1 is LNHDA and CDR2 is SQIVND (reference sequence). The CDR3 sequence is 16 residues long.

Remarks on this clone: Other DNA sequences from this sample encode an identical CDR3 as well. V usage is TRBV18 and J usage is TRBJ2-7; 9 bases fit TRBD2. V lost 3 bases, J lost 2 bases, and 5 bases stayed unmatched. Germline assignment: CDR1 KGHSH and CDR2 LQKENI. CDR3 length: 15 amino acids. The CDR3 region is CASSPTSGRAYEQYF. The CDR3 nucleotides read TGTGCCAGCTCACCGACTAGCGGCCGTGCCTACGAGCAGTACTTC. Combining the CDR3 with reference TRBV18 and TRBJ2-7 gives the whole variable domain NAGVMQNPRHLVRRRGQEARLRCSPMKGHSHVYWYRQLPEEGLKFMVYLQKENIIDESGMPKERFSAEFPKEGPSILRIQQVVRGDSAAYFCASSPTSGRAYEQYFGPGTRLTVT.

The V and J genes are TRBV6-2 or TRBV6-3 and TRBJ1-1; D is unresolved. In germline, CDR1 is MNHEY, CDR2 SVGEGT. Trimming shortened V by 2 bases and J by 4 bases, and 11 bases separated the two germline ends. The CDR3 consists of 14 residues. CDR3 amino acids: CASSYGRGFTEAFF. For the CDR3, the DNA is TGTGCCAGCAGTTACGGGCGAGGGTTCACTGAAGCTTTCTTT.

The chain's CDR3 is CASSFGRGGSPLHF. CDR3 in DNA: TGTGCCAGCAGCTTTGGCAGGGGTGGGTCACCCCTCCACTTT. This sequence joins TRBV5-6 and TRBJ1-6, with D possibly being TRBD1 (6 bases). CDR1 is SGHDT and CDR2 is YYEEEE in the germline V gene. CDR3 size: 14 residues. The V and J ends lost 2 bases and 10 bases respectively, with 13 bases between them.

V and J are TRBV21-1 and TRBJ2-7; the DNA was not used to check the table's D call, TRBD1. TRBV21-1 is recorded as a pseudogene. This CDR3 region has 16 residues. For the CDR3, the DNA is TGTGCCAGCAGCAAAGCGGGACAAATTATCTCCTACGAGCAGTACTTC. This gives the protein CASSKAGQIISYEQYF.

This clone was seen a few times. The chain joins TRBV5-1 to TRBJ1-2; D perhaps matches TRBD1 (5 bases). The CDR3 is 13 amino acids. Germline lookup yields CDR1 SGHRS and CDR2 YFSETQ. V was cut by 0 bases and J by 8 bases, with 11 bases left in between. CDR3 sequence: CASSLAGRGGYTF. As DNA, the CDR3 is TGCGCCAGCAGCTTGGCTGGGAGGGGAGGCTACACCTTC.

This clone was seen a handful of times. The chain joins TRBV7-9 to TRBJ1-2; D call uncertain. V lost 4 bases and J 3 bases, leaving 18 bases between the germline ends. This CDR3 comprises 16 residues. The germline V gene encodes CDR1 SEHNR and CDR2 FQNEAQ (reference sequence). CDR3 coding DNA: TGTGCCAGCAGCTGGGCGGGCAGCCGGGGATACTATGGCTACACCTTC. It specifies CASSWAGSRGYYGYTF.

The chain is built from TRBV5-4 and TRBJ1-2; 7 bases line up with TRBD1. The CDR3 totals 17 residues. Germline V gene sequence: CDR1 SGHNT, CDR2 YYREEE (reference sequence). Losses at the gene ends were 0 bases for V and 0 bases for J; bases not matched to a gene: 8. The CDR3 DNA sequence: TGTGCCAGCAGCTTGGGCATGGGGACAGACACTAACTATGGCTACACCTTC. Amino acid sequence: CASSLGMGTDTNYGYTF.

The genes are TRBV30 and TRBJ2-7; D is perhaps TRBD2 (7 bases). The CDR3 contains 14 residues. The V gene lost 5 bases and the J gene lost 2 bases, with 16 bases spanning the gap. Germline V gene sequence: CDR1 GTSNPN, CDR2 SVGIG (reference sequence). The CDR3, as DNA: TGTGCCTGGGAAAAGGGGGGGGATACCTACGAGCAGTACTTC. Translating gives CAWEKGGDTYEQYF.

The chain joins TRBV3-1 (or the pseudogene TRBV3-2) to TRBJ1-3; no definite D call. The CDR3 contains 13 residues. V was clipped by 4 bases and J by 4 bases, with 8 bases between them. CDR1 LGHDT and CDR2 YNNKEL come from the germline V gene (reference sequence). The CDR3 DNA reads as TGTGCCAGCAGCCGAACAACGGGAAACACCATATATTTT. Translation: CASSRTTGNTIYF.

CDR3 in DNA: TGTGCCAGCAGCTTAGACCCCCTTGCGGGGCCCACAGATACGCAGTATTTT. Protein: CASSLDPLAGPTDTQYF. The rearrangement joins TRBV7-9 to TRBJ2-3, with a weak D call TRBD2 (6 bases). V lost 1 base and J lost 2, with 16 bases in between. The germline V gene encodes CDR1 SEHNR and CDR2 FQNEAQ (reference sequence). The CDR3 totals 17 residues.

The CDR3 here is CAWSREGGYNSPLHF. CDR3 bases: TGTGCCTGGAGTAGGGAGGGTGGATATAATTCACCCCTCCACTTT. The chain combines TRBV30 with TRBJ1-6; D unresolved. V was shortened by 2 bases and J by 4 bases, with 12 bases between the two germline ends. Germline V CDR1 and CDR2: GTSNPN, SVGIG (reference sequence). The CDR3 sequence is 15 residues long.

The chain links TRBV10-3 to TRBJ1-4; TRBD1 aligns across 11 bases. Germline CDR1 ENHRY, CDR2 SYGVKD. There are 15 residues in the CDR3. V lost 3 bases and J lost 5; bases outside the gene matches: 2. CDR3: CAISDGQGANEKLFF. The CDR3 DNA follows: TGTGCCATCAGTGACGGACAGGGGGCGAATGAAAAACTGTTTTTT.